The clone carrying this T cell receptor (beta chain) has only a few counts. These data are taken from a study of cytomegalovirus exposure and HLA in healthy donors. PCR involved 60 Vbeta and 13 Jbeta primers. Profiled with immunoSEQ multiplex PCR; TCRdb holds only in-frame clones, not every one. The sample records about 210,000 clones, around 78% being singletons. Input material: PBMCs. The source is a woman aged 30 to 39 in good health and CMV-seropositive.

The DNA for the CDR3 is TGTGCCAGCAGCTTAGGTCTAGCGGGAGTGGAGACCCAGTACTTC. Amino acid sequence: CASSLGLAGVETQYF. V is TRBV7-2 and J is TRBJ2-5; 10 nucleotides align to TRBD2. V was pared by 1 base and J by 5 bases, with 4 bases of the junction left unmatched. Per the germline V gene, CDR1 is SGHTA and CDR2 is FQGNSA. The CDR3 is made up of 15 amino acids.